This T cell receptor beta chain comes out of a study of identifying expanded T cells in peripheral blood. Points from the study as a whole: Variance in clone template counts between approximately 2-week samples significantly increased with total template count across all healthy donors. Technical replicates showed about 1.1 changed clones; roughly two weeks around 15; four weeks 19.

CDR1 is SGHTA, CDR2 FQGNSA, per germline. CDR3 length equals 13 residues. V was cut by 5 bases and J by 8 bases, with 15 bases left in between. To note about this clone: The antigen remains unidentified.

Only in-frame clones appear in the TCRdb table, and some are missing; sequencing was by immunoSEQ multiplex PCR. The table has about 54,000 clones, roughly 90% seen once; the top ten hold about 3.7%. Healthy donors had no documented immune events, such as infections, while sampled. The sequence came from a person aged 18 to 75 in good health. This chain connects TRBV7-2 to TRBJ1-2, with D hard to call. Material: blood. Written as DNA, the CDR3 is TGTGCCAGCAGCCCCCGTGGCGCAGGCGGCTACACCTTC. The encoded protein is CASSPRGAGGYTF.